This TCR beta chain was captured in a study of T cell responses to AZD1222 COVID-19 vaccine. The CDR3 spans 15 residues. CDR1 is LGHNA and CDR2 is YNFKEQ in the germline V gene. Trimming left V 0 bases short and J 9 bases short, with 12 bases between. Study conclusions and caveats: Spike-specific TCR breadth and depth rose after two AZD1222 doses. There were repertoire samples only from the period after the peak T cell response. The span of vaccine-associated CD4 TCRs extended across spike, with dominance at 160-218 and 743-854.

TCRdb keeps only in-frame clones here, not all; method: immunoSEQ multiplex PCR. The sample has around 130,000 clones; 94% are singletons. Note on this clone: Its target is not known.

This chain links TRBV4-2 with TRBJ1-6, with a tentative D call TRBD1 (5 bases). The source material was peripheral blood, sampled on day 0 of AZD1222 vaccination. The TCR comes from an adult in good health. The CDR3 DNA sequence: TGTGCCAGCAGCCAAGATCGGGGGTTAGGTTCACCCCTCCACTTT. Its protein product is CASSQDRGLGSPLHF.